This TCR beta chain was recovered during a study of Ad26.COV2.S vaccination and SARS-CoV-2 variants. The overall study: Enrolled in COV1001, the donor was in the Ad26.COV2.S trial arm, which received the vaccine. Once or twice, 56 days apart, Ad26.COV2.S was delivered intramuscularly.

The treatment: some 20 received Ad26.COV2.S at low or high dose, single or two shots; several received placebo; per-sample allocation not given. On day 63 after the first injection, vaccine and placebo recipients gave samples. Expression of Wuhan-strain SARS-CoV-2 spike came from the Ad26 vector that formed the vaccine. Sequencing used immunoSEQ multiplex PCR; TCRdb keeps in-frame clones, though not all of them. Seen here are about 680,000 clones, more than 70% observed once, and the top ten hold nearly 1.5%. V was pared by 1 base and J by 2 bases, with 19 bases of the junction left unmatched. Germline V gives CDR1 SGHDN, CDR2 FVKESK. The CDR3 spans 21 residues. Turning to this clone: The antigen is not known.

Study-level results: Spike-specific TCR breadth in vaccine recipients exceeded that seen in placebo recipients.

V is TRBV14 and J is TRBJ2-2, with 7 positions matching TRBD1. The clonotype originates from a person between 18 and 60 years old who received the Ad26.COV2.S COVID-19 vaccine or a placebo. The specimen was peripheral blood, collected in a trial of Ad26.COV2.S vaccine versus placebo. CDR3 sequence (DNA): TGTGCCAGCAGCCAAGGCCCTACGGGACAGCGAGGGGGCTTAAACACCGGGGAGCTGTTTTTT. Translation: CASSQGPTGQRGGLNTGELFF.